Below, 25 T cell receptor beta chains from the same sample are listed, as sequenced in a study of metastatic and nonmetastatic thyroid tumors. TCRdb reanalyzed the PCR reads via MiXCR. The sample lists tens of thousands of clones, 15% to 20% seen once, with approximately 8% in the top ten. Every patient underwent thyroid surgery untreated. The sequencing input was blood. These TCRs come from a female donor with papillary thyroid cancer or a benign thyroid nodule (not recorded which). Some clones in this sample may be carry-over from other donors' samples.

J is TRBJ2-2 and V is TRBV7-6; TRBD2 matches 8 bases. The CDR3 has 16 amino acids. V lost 1 base, J lost 2 bases, and 3 bases stayed unmatched. Germline V gene data show CDR1 as SGHVS and CDR2 as FNYEAQ. The chain's CDR3 is CASSLGLAINTGELFF. Here the CDR3 DNA reads TGTGCCAGCAGCTTAGGACTAGCGATTAACACCGGGGAGCTGTTTTTT.

This clone was picked up one time. The chain carries TRBV7-8 and TRBJ2-7, with 9 bases that match TRBD2. The trim removed 1 base at V and 3 bases at J, leaving 1 base unmatched. The CDR3 has 14 residues. Germline CDR1 is SGHVS and CDR2 is FQNEAQ. CDR3 nucleotides: TGTGCCAGCAGCTTAGGAGCGGGAGGCTACGAGCAGTACTTC. Its protein is CASSLGAGGYEQYF. Together with reference TRBV7-8 and TRBJ2-7, the CDR3 gives the full variable domain: GAGVSQSPRYKVAKRGQDVALRCDPISGHVSLFWYQQALGQGPEFLTYFQNEAQLDKSGLPSDRFFAERPEGSVSTLKIQRTQQEDSAVYLCASSLGAGGYEQYFGPGTRLTVT.

This chain joins TRBV20-1 and TRBJ2-7; 10 positions match TRBD2. V lost 2 bases to trimming and J lost 4 bases; unmatched junction nucleotides: 11. The CDR3 length is 16 residues. CDR1 DFQATT and CDR2 SNEGSKA come from the germline V gene (reference sequence). CDR3 in DNA: TGCAGTGCTAGACCGCCTAGCGGGAGCGTTTTATACGAGCAGTACTTC. Its protein product is CSARPPSGSVLYEQYF.

This clone was seen ten or more times. This chain joins TRBV20-1 and TRBJ2-3, with D possibly TRBD2 on 6 matching bases. The CDR3 consists of 14 residues. V was clipped by 3 bases and J by 6 bases, with 16 bases between them. CDR1 is DFQATT and CDR2 is SNEGSKA in the germline V gene (reference sequence). The CDR3 coding sequence is TGCAGTGCTAGGTCAGCGGGCGGCGGGGATACGCAGTATTTT. It codes for CSARSAGGGDTQYF.

The V gene is TRBV6-1, the J gene TRBJ2-7, with 7 bases that match TRBD2. The germline CDR1 and CDR2 sequences are MNHNS and SASEGT. CDR3 size: 12 residues. The ends lost 10 bases at V and 2 bases at J; junction bases unmatched: 5. The CDR3 region is CATQREAYEQYF. Written as DNA, the CDR3 is TGTGCCACCCAGCGGGAAGCCTACGAGCAGTACTTC.

Comments on this clone: An end of the junction differs from the germline gene, which may be a read error. This chain joins TRBV24-1 and TRBJ2-2; D tentatively reads TRBD1 or TRBD2 (6 bases each). In germline, CDR1 is KGHDR, CDR2 SFDVKD. The CDR3 runs 17 residues. Here the CDR3 reads CAASVWGADANTGELFF. DNA for the CDR3: TGTGCCGCCAGTGTGTGGGGGGCAGACGCGAACACCGGGGAGCTGTTTTTT.

This clone appeared many times. The rearrangement links TRBV3-1 to TRBJ2-5; 10 bases map to TRBD2. The V gene end was trimmed by 1 base and the J gene end by 5 bases; junction bases not matched to a gene: 7. CDR1 is LGHDT and CDR2 is YNNKEL in the germline V gene (reference sequence). The CDR3 sequence is 16 residues long. The CDR3, as DNA: TGTGCCAGCAGCCAAGGACAGCGGGGGGGCTATGAGACCCAGTACTTC. Translating gives CASSQGQRGGYETQYF.

This clone was counted at least ten times. This sequence joins TRBV7-2 and TRBJ2-7, with a possible D match to TRBD1 (6 bases). There are 11 residues in the CDR3. The germline CDR1 and CDR2 sequences are SGHTA and FQGNSA. The germline V and J ends were trimmed by 5 bases and 4 bases, with 6 bases remaining between them. The CDR3 bases are TGTGCCAGCAGCGACAGGTACGAGCAGTACTTC. It specifies CASSDRYEQYF.

The chain carries TRBV12-3 or TRBV12-4 and TRBJ1-6; 8 bases are shared with TRBD1. This CDR3 comprises 14 residues. V dropped 6 bases and J dropped 9; count of bases not matched to a gene: 7. The CDR3 coding sequence is TGTGCCAGCAGGGGGCAGGGGGCGTCTTCACCCCTCCACTTT. Translating it yields CASRGQGASSPLHF.

This chain uses TRBV6-1 with TRBJ2-1; D remains unclear. The germline V and J ends were trimmed by 4 bases and 0 bases, with 10 bases remaining between them. CDR1 is MNHNS, CDR2 SASEGT, per germline. The CDR3 totals 15 residues. The DNA of the CDR3 is TGTGCCAGCAGTGTCGATGTGAGCTCCTACAATGAGCAGTTCTTC. Translation gives CASSVDVSSYNEQFF.

The chain is built from TRBV18 and TRBJ2-7; the D call may be TRBD1 or TRBD2 (5 bases each). The CDR3 has 14 amino acids. CDR1 and CDR2 from the germline V gene are KGHSH and LQKENI. The V and J ends lost 3 bases and 3 bases respectively, with 12 bases between them. This CDR3 is CASSPGTDLYEQYF. CDR3 DNA: TGTGCCAGCTCACCTGGGACGGACCTCTACGAGCAGTACTTC.

In this sample, this clone turned up many times. J is TRBJ2-1 and V is TRBV11-3; tentatively, D is TRBD1 (6 bases). The CDR3 totals 16 residues. V gave up 0 bases and J gave up 10 bases, with 19 bases separating them. Looked up from germline, CDR1 is SGHNT and CDR2 is YENEEA. The CDR3 spells CASSLEFSPGVREQFF. CDR3 nucleotides: TGTGCCAGCAGCTTAGAGTTTTCCCCAGGGGTCAGGGAGCAGTTCTTC.

The chain is built from TRBV28 and TRBJ2-1; 9 bases align to TRBD2. J lost 6 bases, V lost 8 bases, and 14 bases had no gene match. Germline CDR1 is MDHEN and CDR2 is SYDVKM. This CDR3 contains 16 residues. For the CDR3, the DNA is TGTGCCAGCTGTCCGCCAGGGACTAGCTTAGGCAATGAGCAGTTCTTC. Translating gives CASCPPGTSLGNEQFF.

The V and J genes are TRBV11-2 and TRBJ2-2, with TRBD1 matching over 11 bases. CDR3 length equals 17 residues. CDR1 is SGHAT, CDR2 FQNNGV, per germline. V shed 6 bases and J 8 bases; nucleotides not matched to a gene: 14. The CDR3 is CASRIPGQGAKTGELFF. For the CDR3, the DNA is TGTGCCAGCAGGATCCCCGGACAGGGGGCTAAAACGGGGGAGCTGTTTTTT.

CDR3 residues: CSAPGRKDRYEQYF. The CDR3, as DNA: TGCAGTGCCCCCGGGCGGAAGGACCGCTACGAGCAGTACTTC. This chain connects TRBV20-1 to TRBJ2-7; D is unresolved. This CDR3 has 14 residues. The germline CDR1 and CDR2 sequences are DFQATT and SNEGSKA (reference sequence). V was clipped by 6 bases and J by 3 bases, with 18 bases between them.

This clone was recorded at least ten times. This sequence joins TRBV11-2 and TRBJ2-7, with no clear D. The germline gives CDR1 SGHAT, CDR2 FQNNGV. The germline V and J ends were trimmed by 1 base and 3 bases, with 7 bases remaining between them. This CDR3 is 13 amino acids long. CDR3 residues: CASSLASGYEQYF. The CDR3 coding sequence is TGTGCCAGCAGCTTAGCTTCCGGCTACGAGCAGTACTTC.

This chain uses TRBV6-2 or TRBV6-3 with TRBJ2-5; D unclear. This CDR3 comprises 14 residues. Germline lookup yields CDR1 MNHEY and CDR2 SVGEGT. The germline V and J ends were trimmed by 8 bases and 12 bases, with 25 bases remaining between them. CDR3 region: CASRSPGHQETKYF. For the CDR3, the DNA is TGTGCCAGCCGGAGTCCGGGTCACCAAGAGACGAAGTACTTC.

This clone was observed many times. This chain uses TRBV29-1 with TRBJ1-2, with 9 bases lining up with TRBD1. This CDR3 contains 14 residues. The germline gives CDR1 SQVTM, CDR2 ANQGSEA. With 2 bases clipped from V and 8 bases from J, the junction kept 9 bases outside the gene matches. This chain's CDR3 is CSVENRGQITGYTF. Written as DNA, the CDR3 is TGCAGCGTTGAAAACAGGGGGCAGATAACAGGCTACACCTTC.

The genes are TRBV7-6 and TRBJ1-5; D not resolved. Germline assignment: CDR1 SGHVS and CDR2 FNYEAQ. Trimming pared 1 base from V and 6 bases from J, leaving 4 bases between. The CDR3 runs to 12 residues. CDR3 sequence: CASSLVGQPQHF. CDR3 in DNA: TGTGCCAGCAGCTTAGTTGGTCAGCCCCAGCATTTT.

This clone came up many times. V and J are TRBV19 and TRBJ1-6; 7 bases agree with TRBD1. The length of the CDR3 is 14 residues. Germline trimming cut 4 bases from V and 6 bases from J; bases unmatched to any gene: 3. Germline assignment: CDR1 LNHDA and CDR2 SQIVND (reference sequence). CDR3 nucleotides: TGTGCCAGTAGTACCGGACAGGCTAATTCACCCCTCCACTTT. This translates into CASSTGQANSPLHF. Variable domain in full (rest from reference TRBV19 and TRBJ1-6): DGGITQSPKYLFRKEGQNVTLSCEQNLNHDAMYWYRQDPGQGLRLIYYSQIVNDFQKGDIAEGYSVSREKKESFPLTVTSAQKNPTAFYLCASSTGQANSPLHFGNGTRLTVT.

This clone was observed many times. This sequence joins TRBV19 and TRBJ1-5; 9 bases agree with TRBD1. Germline CDR1 LNHDA, CDR2 SQIVND (reference sequence). Trimming at V came to 7 bases and at J to 2 bases, leaving 3 bases not matched to a gene. The CDR3 extends over 14 amino acids. The CDR3 DNA follows: TGTGCCAGTACTGACAGGGGGGGCAATCAGCCCCAGCATTTT. It encodes CASTDRGGNQPQHF.

About this clone itself: Just one base apart from a much larger clone, this may be a read error. This rearrangement joins TRBV7-2 to TRBJ2-3; no definite D call. CDR1 is SGHTA and CDR2 is FQGNSA in the germline V gene. The CDR3 totals 14 residues. The CDR3 DNA reads as TGTGCCAGCAGCTTAGGGATCCCCACAGATACGCGGTATTTT. It yields the protein CASSLGIPTDTRYF.

The V and J genes are TRBV6-1 and TRBJ1-2; D remains unclear. Per the germline V gene, CDR1 is MNHNS and CDR2 is SASEGT. Deletions cut 3 bases from V and 8 bases from J, with 22 bases between. This CDR3 region has 16 residues. CDR3 DNA: TGTGCCAGCAGTGATGCTTCTTCTGGAGAGGCGTCCGGCTACACCTTC. Encoded protein: CASSDASSGEASGYTF.

In regard to this clone: At one boundary the junction diverges from the germline segment, which might be a read error. The rearrangement uses TRBV5-1 and TRBJ1-2; D unresolved. This CDR3 region has 15 residues. Germline V CDR1 and CDR2: SGHRS, YFSETQ. As DNA, the CDR3 is TGCGCCAGCAGCTTGGCACAAGGAGAGATAGGTGGAAACTACTTC. Amino acids: CASSLAQGEIGGNYF.

A few counts support this clone. V and J are TRBV28 and TRBJ2-7; D possibly corresponds to TRBD2 (6 bases). The CDR3 sequence is 12 residues long. V was shortened by 5 bases and J by 3 bases, with 8 bases between the two germline ends. Germline V CDR1 and CDR2: MDHEN, SYDVKM. CDR3: CASSRTNYEQYF. The CDR3 DNA reads as TGTGCCAGCAGTCGGACTAACTACGAGCAGTACTTC.